The next 27 T cell receptor beta chains were all read from a single sample in a study of blood T cell repertoires in COVID-19. Sequencing used immunoSEQ multiplex PCR; TCRdb keeps in-frame clones, though not all of them. Of hundreds of thousands of clones in the sample, approximately 86% are singletons; the top ten hold around 4%. The sample taken for sequencing was PBMCs or T cells enriched from blood (not recorded which). Source of these receptors: a middle-aged woman with acute COVID-19.

This clone appeared once. The chain uses TRBV7-2 and TRBJ1-6; possibly TRBD1 for D (5 bases). With 5 bases removed from V and 7 bases from J, the gap between germline ends came to 12 bases. This CDR3 is 14 amino acids long. Germline CDR1 SGHTA, CDR2 FQGNSA. CDR3 loop: CASSQLTVNSPLHF. The CDR3 nucleotides are TGTGCCAGCAGCCAGTTGACAGTCAATTCACCCCTCCACTTT.

This chain's CDR3 is CASQRDSGNTIYF. The CDR3 nucleotides read TGTGCCAGCCAGCGGGACTCTGGAAACACCATATATTTT. The rearrangement uses TRBV2 and TRBJ1-3, with D unclear. Trimming removed 8 bases from V and 0 bases from J, with 8 bases in between. Germline V lookup: CDR1 SNHLY, CDR2 FYNNEI. The CDR3 has 13 amino acids.

This clone was recorded once. This chain uses TRBV18 with TRBJ1-3, with 7 positions matching TRBD1. This CDR3 has 15 residues. CDR1 and CDR2 from the germline V gene are KGHSH and LQKENI. J was trimmed by 1 base and V by 6 bases; bases with no gene match: 6. CDR3 region: CASSPTGNSGNTIYF. In nucleotides, the CDR3 is TGTGCCAGCTCTCCGACAGGGAATTCTGGAAACACCATATATTTT.

The chain is built from TRBV3-1 (or the pseudogene TRBV3-2) and TRBJ1-1; D not certain. V lost 1 base and J lost 6, with 6 bases in between. This CDR3 spans 12 amino acids. Germline CDR1 LGHDT, CDR2 YNNKEL (reference sequence). The CDR3 sequence is CASSQARAEAFF. Written as DNA, the CDR3 is TGTGCCAGCAGCCAAGCAAGAGCTGAAGCTTTCTTT.

This clone has a handful of counts. V and J are TRBV4-2 and TRBJ2-1; 10 bases agree with TRBD2. Germline V gene data show CDR1 as LGHNA and CDR2 as YNFKEQ. The CDR3 runs to 16 residues. The ends lost 1 base at V and 1 base at J; junction bases unmatched: 1. The CDR3 DNA reads TGTGCCAGCAGCCAAGGACTAGCGGGTTCCTACAATGAGCAGTTCTTC. Translating it yields CASSQGLAGSYNEQFF.

This chain uses TRBV3-1 (or the pseudogene TRBV3-2) with TRBJ2-5; TRBD2 matches 8 bases. From germline, CDR1 is LGHDT and CDR2 YNNKEL (reference sequence). J lost 5 bases, V lost 4 bases, and 3 bases had no gene match. There are 13 residues in the CDR3. CDR3 amino acids: CASSLAGIETQYF. CDR3 bases: TGTGCCAGCAGCCTAGCGGGAATCGAGACCCAGTACTTC.

This clone was seen a few times. The rearrangement links TRBV18 to TRBJ1-1, with D maybe TRBD1 (5 bases). The ends were cut back, 2 bases at V and 1 base at J, with 8 bases in the middle. Per germline, CDR1 KGHSH and CDR2 LQKENI. There are 14 residues in the CDR3. Written as DNA, the CDR3 is TGTGCCAGCTCACCAAGGGGTGAGAACACTGAAGCTTTCTTT. It is translated as CASSPRGENTEAFF.

V is TRBV14 and J is TRBJ1-2, with D perhaps matching TRBD1 (5 bases). CDR1 SGHDN and CDR2 FVKESK come from the germline V gene. This CDR3 comprises 14 residues. Trimming took off 5 bases at V and 4 bases at J, with 14 bases between the two ends. The CDR3: CASSYTTGGYGYTF. The CDR3 DNA reads TGTGCCAGCAGCTACACCACAGGCGGCTATGGCTACACCTTC.

The chain recombines TRBV18 with TRBJ2-1; TRBD2 matches 14 bases. Germline trimming cut 4 bases from V and 5 bases from J; bases unmatched to any gene: 1. CDR3 length equals 15 residues. Germline lookup yields CDR1 KGHSH and CDR2 LQKENI. In DNA form, the CDR3 reads TGTGCCAGCTCACTGGGACTAGCGGGAGACAATGAGCAGTTCTTC. It is translated as CASSLGLAGDNEQFF.

This clone was seen a handful of times. The V call is TRBV20-1, the J call TRBJ2-7, with 7 nucleotides matching TRBD2. The CDR3 totals 14 residues. V lost 3 bases and J lost 3; bases outside the gene matches: 8. In germline, CDR1 is DFQATT, CDR2 SNEGSKA (reference sequence). The CDR3 here is CSASPSGRNYEQYF. The CDR3 nucleotides read TGCAGTGCTAGTCCTAGCGGCAGAAACTACGAGCAGTACTTC.

The chain recombines TRBV19 with TRBJ1-1; D is unclear. V shed 6 bases and J shed 6 bases, with 17 bases lying between them. CDR1 is LNHDA, CDR2 SQIVND, per germline (reference sequence). The CDR3 has 14 residues. CDR3 amino acids: CASSTGVVVAEAFF. The CDR3 nucleotides are TGTGCCAGTAGCACCGGGGTAGTCGTCGCTGAAGCTTTCTTT.

The chain uses TRBV10-3 and TRBJ2-7; the D is unclear. The CDR3 has 12 amino acids. V lost 3 bases and J lost 0, with 3 bases in between. The germline gives CDR1 ENHRY, CDR2 SYGVKD. The CDR3: CAISELSYEQYF. The CDR3 nucleotides are TGTGCCATCAGTGAACTCTCCTACGAGCAGTACTTC.

The chain joins TRBV15 to TRBJ2-7, with 7 bases identical to TRBD1. Trimming removed 5 bases from V and 9 bases from J; junction bases left unmatched: 13. This CDR3 contains 14 residues. Germline assignment: CDR1 LNHNV and CDR2 YYDKDF (reference sequence). The CDR3 DNA follows: TGTGCCACCAGCGGCCCAACGGGACAGCTAGGGCAGTACTTC. It is translated as CATSGPTGQLGQYF.

This clone has only one observation. This rearrangement joins TRBV10-1 to TRBJ2-4; D perhaps matches TRBD2 (6 bases). Per germline, CDR1 WNHNN and CDR2 SYGVQD (reference sequence). The V end lost 3 bases, the J end lost 0 bases, and 9 bases lay between the germline ends. The CDR3 runs 15 residues. The DNA of the CDR3 is TGCGCCAGCAGTGACCCAGCGGGAGCCAAAAACATTCAGTACTTC. It codes for CASSDPAGAKNIQYF.

The chain uses TRBV19 and TRBJ1-5; D is perhaps TRBD1 (6 bases). CDR1 LNHDA and CDR2 SQIVND come from the germline V gene (reference sequence). Trimming took off 1 base at V and 11 bases at J, with 9 bases between the two ends. The CDR3 has 12 amino acids. The CDR3 sequence is CASSIGAGAQHF. The CDR3 nucleotides read TGTGCCAGTAGTATAGGGGCAGGGGCCCAGCATTTT.

In DNA, the CDR3 is TGTGCCAGCACCAACGGGAACACTTACAATGAGCAGTTCTTC. As protein: CASTNGNTYNEQFF. The chain links TRBV6-5 to TRBJ2-1, with D maybe TRBD2 (5 bases). Germline values: CDR1 MNHEY, CDR2 SVGAGI. The CDR3 covers 14 residues. Trimming stripped 7 bases from V and 4 bases from J, with 14 bases between.

In its sample, this clone was seen once. This chain connects TRBV13 to TRBJ2-7, with 7 bases that match TRBD2. This CDR3 has 14 residues. V lost 5 bases, J lost 5 bases, and 9 bases stayed unmatched. The V gene's germline CDR1 is PRHDT and CDR2 FYEKMQ (reference sequence). The CDR3 nucleotides are TGTGCCAGCAGCCCCGGGGGGAACCCCCACGAGCAGTACTTC. Its translation is CASSPGGNPHEQYF.

The genes are TRBV3-1 (or the pseudogene TRBV3-2) and TRBJ1-2, with D perhaps TRBD1 (6 bases). Germline lookup yields CDR1 LGHDT and CDR2 YNNKEL (reference sequence). The CDR3 totals 13 residues. V was cut by 3 bases and J by 6 bases, with 11 bases left in between. The CDR3 nucleotides read TGTGCCAGCAGCCAGCGACAGGCCGATGGCTACACCTTC. Translated, it gives CASSQRQADGYTF.

This clone has a single count. V is TRBV19 and J is TRBJ2-7; perhaps TRBD2 as D (7 bases). The CDR3 consists of 15 residues. The germline V and J ends were trimmed by 3 bases and 3 bases, with 15 bases remaining between them. Germline lookup yields CDR1 LNHDA and CDR2 SQIVND (reference sequence). The CDR3 protein is CASSIGGAVGYEQYF. CDR3 coding DNA: TGTGCCAGTAGTATTGGGGGGGCAGTGGGCTACGAGCAGTACTTC.

A remark on this clone: The junction and the germline gene differ at one end; a read error may be behind it. This chain links TRBV6-1 with TRBJ2-7, with 9 bases that match TRBD1. CDR3 length equals 15 residues. Germline values: CDR1 MNHNS, CDR2 SASEGT. The CDR3 nucleotides are TGTGCCAGCAGGGAAGGACAGGGGAGATCCTACGAGCAGTACTTC. Encoded protein: CASREGQGRSYEQYF.

This chain connects TRBV7-9 to TRBJ1-1; TRBD1 matches at 8 bases. The CDR3 is 15 residues long. Germline V CDR1 and CDR2: SEHNR, FQNEAQ (reference sequence). V shed 6 bases and J 1 base; nucleotides not matched to a gene: 7. In DNA form, the CDR3 reads TGTGCCAGCAGTCGCCCCGGGACAGGGAACACTGAAGCTTTCTTT. Translated: CASSRPGTGNTEAFF.

The V call is TRBV7-9, the J call TRBJ1-1, with no clear D. Germline V lookup: CDR1 SEHNR, CDR2 FQNEAQ (reference sequence). The CDR3 loop spans 15 amino acids. The germline V and J ends were trimmed by 4 bases and 1 base, with 13 bases remaining between them. CDR3: CASSSYTPANTEAFF. The CDR3 DNA follows: TGTGCCAGCAGCTCCTATACTCCTGCGAACACTGAAGCTTTCTTT. The whole variable domain, filled in from reference TRBV7-9 and TRBJ1-1, reads DTGVSQNPRHKITKRGQNVTFRCDPISEHNRLYWYRQTLGQGPEFLTYFQNEAQLEKSRLLSDRFSAERPKGSFSTLEIQRTEQGDSAMYLCASSSYTPANTEAFFGQGTRLTVV.

V and J are TRBV2 and TRBJ2-2; 9 nucleotides align to TRBD1. Germline values: CDR1 SNHLY, CDR2 FYNNEI. This CDR3 contains 16 residues. With V trimmed by 6 bases and J by 4 bases, 9 bases remained unmatched. CDR3 in amino acids: CASSATGGESTGELFF. The CDR3 DNA follows: TGTGCCAGCAGCGCTACAGGGGGCGAAAGCACCGGGGAGCTGTTTTTT.

Only one count was recorded for this clone. V gene TRBV7-8 combines with J gene TRBJ2-3; 11 bases are shared with TRBD2. This CDR3 is 15 amino acids long. Trimming took 5 bases from V and 4 from J; bases not matched to a gene: 5. Germline V gene data show CDR1 as SGHVS and CDR2 as FQNEAQ. In nucleotides, the CDR3 is TGTGCCAGCAGCGGGGGACTAGCGGTAGCAGATACGCAGTATTTT. Translating gives CASSGGLAVADTQYF.

The V gene is TRBV11-2, the J gene TRBJ2-1; tentatively, D is TRBD1 (6 bases). The CDR3 sequence is 17 residues long. CDR1 is SGHAT and CDR2 is FQNNGV in the germline V gene. Trimming stripped 5 bases from V and 7 bases from J, with 24 bases between. The CDR3 coding sequence is TGTGCCAGCAGCAAAGGGGGAGCAGGGGATTTGGGAAATGAGCAGTTCTTC. It specifies CASSKGGAGDLGNEQFF. Drawing the rest from reference TRBV11-2 and TRBJ2-1, the complete variable domain is EAGVAQSPRYKIIEKRQSVAFWCNPISGHATLYWYQQILGQGPKLLIQFQNNGVVDDSQLPKDRFSAERLKGVDSTLKIQPAKLEDSAVYLCASSKGGAGDLGNEQFFGPGTRLTVL.

This clone was observed a handful of times. The rearrangement uses TRBV5-4 and TRBJ2-7; unclear D gene. Per germline, CDR1 SGHNT and CDR2 YYREEE (reference sequence). This CDR3 contains 11 residues. Deletions cut 3 bases from V and 3 bases from J, with 4 bases between. CDR3 in amino acids: CASSSNYEQYF. The CDR3 bases are TGTGCCAGCAGCTCCAACTACGAGCAGTACTTC.

J is TRBJ1-3 and V is TRBV7-8, with D hard to call. The germline V and J ends were trimmed by 2 bases and 0 bases, with 14 bases remaining between them. The CDR3 covers 17 residues. Per germline, CDR1 SGHVS and CDR2 FQNEAQ. As DNA, the CDR3 is TGTGCCAGCAGCTTAAATACCCGAGGGAGCTCTGGAAACACCATATATTTT. This codes for CASSLNTRGSSGNTIYF.